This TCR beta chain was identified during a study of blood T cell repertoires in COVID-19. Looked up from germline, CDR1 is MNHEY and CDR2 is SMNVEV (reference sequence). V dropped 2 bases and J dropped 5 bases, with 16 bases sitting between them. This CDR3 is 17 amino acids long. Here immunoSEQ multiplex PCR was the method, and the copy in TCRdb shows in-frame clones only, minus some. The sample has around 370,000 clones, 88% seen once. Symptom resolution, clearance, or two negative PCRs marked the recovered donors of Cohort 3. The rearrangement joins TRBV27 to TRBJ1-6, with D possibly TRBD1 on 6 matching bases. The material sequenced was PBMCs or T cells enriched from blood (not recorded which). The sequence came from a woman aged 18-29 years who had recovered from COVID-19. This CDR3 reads CASSLGAGVGDNSPLHF. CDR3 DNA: TGTGCCAGCAGTTTAGGGGCAGGGGTCGGCGATAATTCACCCCTCCACTTT.